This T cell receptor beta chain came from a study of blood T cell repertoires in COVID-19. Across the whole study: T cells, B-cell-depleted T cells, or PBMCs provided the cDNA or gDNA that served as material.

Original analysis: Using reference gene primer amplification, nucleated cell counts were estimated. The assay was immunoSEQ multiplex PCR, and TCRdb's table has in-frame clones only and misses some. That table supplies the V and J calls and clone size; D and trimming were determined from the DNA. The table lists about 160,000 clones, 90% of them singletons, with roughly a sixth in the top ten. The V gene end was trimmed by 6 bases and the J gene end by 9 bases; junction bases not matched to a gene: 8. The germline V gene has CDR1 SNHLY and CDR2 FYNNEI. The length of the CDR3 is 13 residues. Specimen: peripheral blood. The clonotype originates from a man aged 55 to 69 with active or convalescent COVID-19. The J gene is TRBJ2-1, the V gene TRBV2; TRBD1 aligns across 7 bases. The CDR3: CASRADRAGEQFF. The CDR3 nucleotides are TGTGCCAGCAGGGCTGACAGGGCAGGTGAGCAGTTCTTC.